This TCR beta chain appears in the sequencing data of a study of T cell responses to AZD1222 COVID-19 vaccine. General study results and limits: Seropositivity was recorded at baseline in only a handful of AZD1222 recipients. Elevations in Spike-specific TCR breadth and depth followed administration of two AZD1222 doses.

V lost 2 bases to trimming and J lost 10 bases; unmatched junction nucleotides: 3. Per the germline V gene, CDR1 is MNHEY and CDR2 is SMNVEV (reference sequence). This CDR3 has 13 residues. TCRdb's table, derived via immunoSEQ multiplex PCR, lists solely in-frame clones and lacks some. The repertoire holds around 220,000 clones, with 90% to 95% as singletons. This clone has only a few counts. What it binds is unknown. This sample comprised peripheral blood, obtained 28 days after the second dose of the MenACWY control vaccine. The chain has TRBV27 and TRBJ1-4, with 8 bases fitting TRBD1. This clonotype was obtained from an adult who received the MenACWY meningococcal vaccine as a control. As DNA, the CDR3 is TGTGCCAGCAGTTTACCAGGGGGCGGAAAACTGTTTTTT. Amino acids: CASSLPGGGKLFF. The full variable domain, in which reference TRBV27 and TRBJ1-4 provide the parts outside the CDR3, is EAQVTQNPRYLITVTGKKLTVTCSQNMNHEYMSWYRQDPGLGLRQIYYSMNVEVTDKGDVPEGYKVSRKEKRNFPLILESPSPNQTSLYFCASSLPGGGKLFFGSGTQLSVL.